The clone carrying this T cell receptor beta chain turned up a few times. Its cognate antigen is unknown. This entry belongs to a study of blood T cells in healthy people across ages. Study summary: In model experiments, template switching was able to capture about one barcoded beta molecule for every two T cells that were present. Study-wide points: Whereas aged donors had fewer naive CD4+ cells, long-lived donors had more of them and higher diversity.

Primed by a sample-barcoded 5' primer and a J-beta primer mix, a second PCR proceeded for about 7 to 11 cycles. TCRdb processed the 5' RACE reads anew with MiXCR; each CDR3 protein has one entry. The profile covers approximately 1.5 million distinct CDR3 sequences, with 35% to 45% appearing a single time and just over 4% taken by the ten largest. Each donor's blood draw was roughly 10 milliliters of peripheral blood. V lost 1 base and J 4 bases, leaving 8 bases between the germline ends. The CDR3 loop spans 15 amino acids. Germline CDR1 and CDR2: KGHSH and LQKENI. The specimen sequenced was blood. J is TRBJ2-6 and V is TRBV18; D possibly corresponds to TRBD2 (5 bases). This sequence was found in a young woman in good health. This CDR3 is CASSPLERGANVLTF. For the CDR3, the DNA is TGTGCCAGCTCACCACTCGAGCGGGGGGCCAACGTCCTGACTTTC.